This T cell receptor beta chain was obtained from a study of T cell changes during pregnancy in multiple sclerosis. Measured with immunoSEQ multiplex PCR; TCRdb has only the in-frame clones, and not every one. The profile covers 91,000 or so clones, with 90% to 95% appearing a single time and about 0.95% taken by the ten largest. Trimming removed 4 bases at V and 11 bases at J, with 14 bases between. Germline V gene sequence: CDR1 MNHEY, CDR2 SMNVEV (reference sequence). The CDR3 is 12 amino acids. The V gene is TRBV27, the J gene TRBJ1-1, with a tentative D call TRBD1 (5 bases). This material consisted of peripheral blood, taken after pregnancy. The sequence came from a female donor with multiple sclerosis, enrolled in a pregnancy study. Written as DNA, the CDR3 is TGTGCCAGCAGTTCGGGCGGGGGATGGGCTTTCTTT. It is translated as CASSSGGGWAFF.